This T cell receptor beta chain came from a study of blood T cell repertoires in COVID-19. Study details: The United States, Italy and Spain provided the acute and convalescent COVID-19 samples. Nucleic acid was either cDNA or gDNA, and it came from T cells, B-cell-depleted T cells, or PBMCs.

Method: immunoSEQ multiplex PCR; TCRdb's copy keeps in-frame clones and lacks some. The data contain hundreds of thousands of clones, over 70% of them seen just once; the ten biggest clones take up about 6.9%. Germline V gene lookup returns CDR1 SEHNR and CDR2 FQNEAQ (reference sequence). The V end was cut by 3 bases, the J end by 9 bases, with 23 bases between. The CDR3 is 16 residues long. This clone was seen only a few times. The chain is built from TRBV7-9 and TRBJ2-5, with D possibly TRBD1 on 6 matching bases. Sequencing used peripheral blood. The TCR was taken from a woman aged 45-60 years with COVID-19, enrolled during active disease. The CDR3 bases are TGTGCCAGCAGCTTTAGACGGACAGAGCTTGAACAGGCCCAGTACTTC. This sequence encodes CASSFRRTELEQAQYF. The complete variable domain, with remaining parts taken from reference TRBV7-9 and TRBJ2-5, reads DTGVSQNPRHKITKRGQNVTFRCDPISEHNRLYWYRQTLGQGPEFLTYFQNEAQLEKSRLLSDRFSAERPKGSFSTLEIQRTEQGDSAMYLCASSFRRTELEQAQYFGPGTRLLVL.